This T cell receptor beta chain is drawn from a study of T-cell memory formation after mild COVID-19. Study-wide points: Day 37-peaking second-wave clones had unconfirmed SARS-CoV-2 specificity. Pre-infection memory already had some responding clones, implying cross-reactive memory joined.

This clonotype has at least ten counts. Its matching antigen is unknown. Trimming pared 4 bases from V and 2 bases from J, leaving 11 bases between. Germline-derived CDR1 and CDR2 are DFQATT and SNEGSKA (reference sequence). The CDR3 length is 13 residues. Constant-segment-primed 5'RACE gave TCR alpha and TCR beta cDNA libraries with sample barcodes and UMIs. TCRdb re-derived calls from the 5' RACE reads in MiXCR, one entry per CDR3 protein. The sample contains hundreds of thousands of distinct CDR3 sequences, roughly 26% of which appear only once. Source material: PBMCs or a T cell subset sorted from them (not recorded which). The chain recombines TRBV20-1 with TRBJ1-2, with D perhaps TRBD1 (5 bases). The clonotype originates from an adult woman who had mild COVID-19 (a few samples of this study predate the infection). Cell type and time point are not known. CDR3 bases: TGCAGTGCTACAGGGAATCGGAACTATGGCTACACCTTC. This codes for CSATGNRNYGYTF.